These T cell receptor beta chains were read from a single sample in a study of a mutant IDH1 vaccine in newly diagnosed glioma. Some clones are missing from TCRdb's copy, which holds only in-frame ones; the method was immunoSEQ multiplex PCR. The table has roughly 41,000 clones, under 80% seen once; the top ten hold 9% to 10%. This specimen was PBMCs, taken from a glioma patient treated with radiotherapy, temozolomide or both. These receptors all stem from a man in his forties or fifties with glioma. Some clones in this sample may be carry-over from other donors' samples. CDR3s include the opening cysteine and the closing phenylalanine or tryptophan. A D gene is named only where the DNA matches it firmly. Some rows mark clone size as missing; the rest say once, few, many or name a class of expanded clone.

D	V	size	J	DNA	CDR3
TRBD1	TRBV10-3	.	TRBJ1-2	TGTGCCATCAGTGATCCGGACAGGATCTATGGCTACACCTTC	CAISDPDRIYGYTF
.	TRBV19	.	TRBJ2-5	TGTGCCAGTAGTGCGGGACAGAGAAGAGAAGAGACCCAGTACTTC	CASSAGQRREETQYF
.	TRBV10-3	.	TRBJ1-2	TGTGCCATCAGTGAGTCAAGAGGGGGGTATGGCTACACCTTC	CAISESRGGYGYTF
.	TRBV10-3	.	TRBJ2-3	TGTGCCAGCGGCAGGGAAGGGGCAGATACGCAGTATTTT	CASGREGADTQYF
TRBD1	TRBV7-8	.	TRBJ1-6	TGTGCCAGCAGCTCCGTGTCGGACAGGGCCCTTTATAATTCACCCCTCCACTTT	CASSSVSDRALYNSPLHF
TRBD1	TRBV19	.	TRBJ1-1	TGTGCCAGTAGTCCCCAGACAGGGGGCACTGAAGCTTTCTTT	CASSPQTGGTEAFF
TRBD1	TRBV11-2	.	TRBJ1-4	TGTGCCAGCAGCCCGGGGGACAGGGGGCGGTCTAATGAAAAACTGTTTTTT	CASSPGDRGRSNEKLFF
.	TRBV20-1	.	TRBJ2-5	TGCAGTGCTTCTCAAGAGACCCAGTACTTC	CSASQETQYF
TRBD2	TRBV5-8	.	TRBJ2-3	TGTGCCAGCGAACGCTCGGCTAGCGGGGGAACAGATACGCAGTATTTT	CASERSASGGTDTQYF
.	TRBV29-1	.	TRBJ1-2	TGCAGCGTTGGGGGCGGGAGGGGCGATGGCTACACCTTC	CSVGGGRGDGYTF
.	TRBV5-1	few	TRBJ2-7	TGCGCCAGCAGCTTGGGGGCAGTCGGGGGAGAGCAGTACTTC	CASSLGAVGGEQYF
.	TRBV18	once	TRBJ1-4	TGTGCCAGCTCACCAGAACAGCCCGGGGATGAAAAACTGTTTTTT	CASSPEQPGDEKLFF
.	TRBV5-1	.	TRBJ1-1	TGCGCCAGCAGCACCACCGACGGGAACACTGAAGCTTTCTTT	CASSTTDGNTEAFF
TRBD1	TRBV6-6	.	TRBJ1-2	TGTGCCAGCACTTGGGGGACAGGGCGTTACTATGGCTACACCTTC	CASTWGTGRYYGYTF
.	TRBV7-8	.	TRBJ1-1	TGTGCCAGCACCCCAGAGATGCAGTACACTGAAGCTTTCTTT	CASTPEMQYTEAFF
.	TRBV10-1	.	TRBJ2-5	TGCGCCAGCAGTGAAACGGCGAGGTCAGAGACCCAGTACTTC	CASSETARSETQYF
TRBD2	TRBV19	.	TRBJ2-3	TGTGCCAGTAGTCCGGGGACTAGCGGGGGGTTTAGCACAGATACGCAGTATTTT	CASSPGTSGGFSTDTQYF
.	TRBV28	.	TRBJ1-6	TGTGCCAGCAGTCCCGTGAAGGTTGGGAGCTCCTATAATTCACCCCTCCACTTT	CASSPVKVGSSYNSPLHF
.	TRBV11-2	.	TRBJ2-7	TGTGCCAGCAGCCCGGGATCCTTCGTATCCTACGAGCAGTACTTC	CASSPGSFVSYEQYF
TRBD1	TRBV19	.	TRBJ1-2	TGTGCCAGTAGTCCCCGGACAGGAAACTATGGCTACACCTTC	CASSPRTGNYGYTF
TRBD1	TRBV28	.	TRBJ2-7	TGTGCCAGCAGATCACAGGGGTACGAGCAGTACTTC	CASRSQGYEQYF
.	TRBV5-6	.	TRBJ1-1	TGTGCCAGCAGCAAACAGGGCGCTGAAGCTTTCTTT	CASSKQGAEAFF
TRBD1	TRBV11-2	.	TRBJ1-2	TGTGCCAGCAGCTTAGAGCGGACAGGGGCTGGCTACACCTTC	CASSLERTGAGYTF
.	TRBV6-6	.	TRBJ2-6	TGTGCCAGCAGTTACACCAGGGGCCCTGGGGCCAACGTCCTGACTTTC	CASSYTRGPGANVLTF
.	TRBV5-4	.	TRBJ2-3	TGTGCCAGCGGAGGCCAGGGTACAGATACGCAGTATTTT	CASGGQGTDTQYF
.	TRBV20-1	.	TRBJ1-6	TGCAGTGCCGCGACCGGGACGGCATTCCACTTT	CSAATGTAFHF
.	TRBV7-2	once	TRBJ1-5	TGTGCCAGCAGCTTAGGGCAAGATCAGCCCCAGCATTTT	CASSLGQDQPQHF
TRBD1	TRBV2	.	TRBJ1-4	TGTGCCAGCAGTCGACAGGGTGTAGATGAAAAACTGTTTTTT	CASSRQGVDEKLFF
.	TRBV5-1	few	TRBJ2-1	TGCGCCAGCAGCTTGAGGGCCGACCGCTCCTACAATGAGCAGTTCTTC	CASSLRADRSYNEQFF
.	TRBV21-1	few	TRBJ1-1	TGTGCCAGCAGAGAAACGGAGGCTGAAGCTTTCTTT	CASRETEAEAFF
.	TRBV6-6	.	TRBJ2-5	TGTGCCAGCAGTTACATCGGGACGGGCCAAGAGACCCAGTACTTC	CASSYIGTGQETQYF
.	TRBV29-1	.	TRBJ2-1	TGCAGCGTTGAAGATTGGAAGAACAATGAGCAGTTCTTC	CSVEDWKNNEQFF
TRBD1	TRBV6-5	.	TRBJ2-1	TGTGCCAGCAGTTACTGGGGACAGGGCAGTGAGCAGTTCTTC	CASSYWGQGSEQFF
.	TRBV10-3	.	TRBJ2-1	TGTGCCATCAGCAAGCCGGGCTATGAGCAGTTCTTC	CAISKPGYEQFF
TRBD1	TRBV4-2	.	TRBJ1-3	TGTGCCAGCAGCCAAGACGGGACAGGGGGCCCTGGAAACACCATATATTTT	CASSQDGTGGPGNTIYF
.	TRBV30	.	TRBJ1-5	TGTGCCTGGAGGTACGGGGGCAGCGGGCCCCAGCATTTT	CAWRYGGSGPQHF
.	TRBV6-1	once	TRBJ1-1	TGTGCCAGTCTGTTGGGATTTGAAGCTTTCTTT	CASLLGFEAFF
TRBD2	TRBV5-1	.	TRBJ2-3	TGCGCCAGCAGCGCTAGCGGGGGGGACACAGATACGCAGTATTTT	CASSASGGDTDTQYF
.	TRBV4-3	.	TRBJ1-4	TGCGCCAGCAGCCTCACTAATGAAAAACTGTTTTTT	CASSLTNEKLFF
.	TRBV5-4	once	TRBJ2-5	TGTGCCAGCAGCATGAAGGGAGGTGGGCAAGAGACCCAGTACTTC	CASSMKGGGQETQYF
.	TRBV5-4	.	TRBJ2-3	TGTGCCAGCAGCTTGTTAGGAGCGGGCTGGGGGACAGATACGCAGTATTTT	CASSLLGAGWGTDTQYF
.	TRBV5-1	few	TRBJ1-6	TGCGCCAGCAGCTTGGAGGTCGCTGGGGCCAGGCCCCTCCACTTT	CASSLEVAGARPLHF
.	TRBV7-3	.	TRBJ2-7	TGTGCCAGCAGCTTGGGGGACGGCTACGAGCAGTACTTC	CASSLGDGYEQYF
.	TRBV11-3	.	TRBJ2-7	TGTGCCAGCAGCCCGGACAGTTTCTCCTACGAGCAGTACTTC	CASSPDSFSYEQYF
.	TRBV5-1	.	TRBJ1-5	TGCGCCAGCAGCTTGGGAGGGAGGAATCAGCCCCAGCATTTT	CASSLGGRNQPQHF
TRBD1	TRBV6-5	.	TRBJ1-4	TGTGCCAGCAGTTCCCCCCGACAGGGAGCTAATGAAAAACTGTTTTTT	CASSSPRQGANEKLFF
.	TRBV11-3	.	TRBJ1-1	TGTGCCAGCAGCTTCGGGATCGGCACTGAAGCTTTCTTT	CASSFGIGTEAFF
.	TRBV5-4	.	TRBJ1-1	TGTGCCAGCAGCCGTCCAGGCTCGAACACTGAAGCTTTCTTT	CASSRPGSNTEAFF
.	TRBV30	few	TRBJ1-1	TGTGCCTGGAGTTCGGAGAGTAACACTGAAGCTTTCTTT	CAWSSESNTEAFF
.	TRBV7-2	few	TRBJ2-1	TGTGCCAGCAGCATTATCCACAATGAGCAGTTCTTC	CASSIIHNEQFF
TRBD2	TRBV27	.	TRBJ2-5	TGTGCCAGCAGTTTATTTGGTAGCGGGGGCGGAGAGACCCAGTACTTC	CASSLFGSGGGETQYF
.	TRBV6-1	once	TRBJ1-2	TGTGCCAGCAGAGAGAGGGGGGGGAACGGCTATGGCTACACCTTC	CASRERGGNGYGYTF
.	TRBV5-6	few	TRBJ1-2	TGTGCCAGCAGCTCTACCGGGGGGGAACGTATTAGGGCCTATGGCTACACCTTC	CASSSTGGERIRAYGYTF